A single sample is the source of the 14 T cell receptor beta chains below, sequenced in a study of CD8 T cells in ankylosing spondylitis. TCRdb re-derived calls from the 5' RACE reads in MiXCR, one entry per CDR3 protein. This table has nearly 25,000 distinct CDR3 sequences, around 16% appearing once. Material: blood. These receptors came from a male donor with ankylosing spondylitis or in good health (not recorded which).

This clonotype was recorded many times. J is TRBJ2-2 and V is TRBV7-8; weak D call: TRBD2 (6 bases). Germline lookup yields CDR1 SGHVS and CDR2 FQNEAQ. V gave up 7 bases and J gave up 1 base, with 13 bases separating them. This CDR3 is built from 15 residues. DNA for the CDR3: TGTGCCAGCACCCGTTGGAGGGGGAACACCGGGGAGCTGTTTTTT. Protein product: CASTRWRGNTGELFF.

The table lists this clonotype with many counts. The chain links TRBV27 to TRBJ2-3, with 7 bases that match TRBD2. Germline V gives CDR1 MNHEY, CDR2 SMNVEV (reference sequence). This CDR3 has 15 residues. Losses at the gene ends were 4 bases for V and 0 bases for J; bases not matched to a gene: 4. Here the CDR3 DNA reads TGTGCCAGCAGTTCCCCAGCGGGGAGCACAGATACGCAGTATTTT. Protein: CASSSPAGSTDTQYF.

This clonotype was picked up many times. The rearrangement uses TRBV2 and TRBJ1-1; 10 bases match TRBD1. CDR3 size: 14 residues. Losses at the gene ends were 5 bases for V and 1 base for J; bases not matched to a gene: 1. Germline CDR1 and CDR2: SNHLY and FYNNEI. This CDR3 reads CASSWTGGNTEAFF. The CDR3 DNA reads TGTGCCAGCAGTTGGACAGGGGGGAACACTGAAGCTTTCTTT.

This rearrangement joins TRBV20-1 to TRBJ2-7; possibly TRBD1 for D (6 bases). Germline V lookup: CDR1 DFQATT, CDR2 SNEGSKA (reference sequence). The CDR3 loop spans 14 amino acids. V was trimmed by 2 bases and J by 3 bases, leaving 14 bases between them. The CDR3 loop is CSARTGTSNYEQYF. In DNA form, the CDR3 reads TGCAGTGCTAGAACCGGGACATCTAACTACGAGCAGTACTTC.

This rearrangement joins TRBV2 to TRBJ2-5, with 11 bases lining up with TRBD1. The trim removed 7 bases at V and 9 bases at J, leaving 22 bases unmatched. The CDR3 consists of 18 residues. In germline, CDR1 is SNHLY, CDR2 FYNNEI. CDR3 amino acids: CASTSVRPGTGGSGPQYF. CDR3 in DNA: TGTGCCAGCACCTCCGTGCGGCCGGGGACAGGGGGTTCAGGGCCCCAGTACTTC.

The chain employs TRBV10-3 and TRBJ2-7, with TRBD1 matching over 9 bases. CDR3 size: 15 residues. V lost 6 bases to trimming and J lost 7 bases; unmatched junction nucleotides: 13. Germline lookup yields CDR1 ENHRY and CDR2 SYGVKD. The CDR3 here is CAISPTGGLLREQYF. CDR3 nucleotides: TGTGCCATCAGCCCGACAGGGGGACTCCTTAGGGAGCAGTACTTC.

This clonotype was counted between two and nine times. V gene TRBV9 combines with J gene TRBJ2-4; the match to TRBD1 covers 9 bases. CDR3 length: 13 amino acids. Germline CDR1 and CDR2: SGDLS and YYNGEE. After removal of 0 bases from V and 12 bases from J, the junction contained 4 bases not matched to a gene. The CDR3 sequence: CASSVEGQGNQYF. The DNA of the CDR3 is TGTGCCAGCAGCGTAGAGGGACAGGGCAATCAGTACTTC.

At least ten counts were recorded for this clonotype. The chain employs TRBV5-1 and TRBJ1-4; D not certain. Trimming shortened V by 4 bases and J by 8 bases, and 15 bases separated the two germline ends. The length of the CDR3 is 14 residues. In germline, CDR1 is SGHRS, CDR2 YFSETQ. The CDR3 DNA follows: TGCGCCAGCAGCATTGACCCATCCTCGGAAAAACTGTTTTTT. Translation: CASSIDPSSEKLFF.

This clonotype was observed at least ten times. The chain employs TRBV20-1 and TRBJ2-7; D is unclear. Trimming shortened V by 8 bases and J by 2 bases, and 13 bases separated the two germline ends. The CDR3 is 12 residues long. Germline assignment: CDR1 DFQATT and CDR2 SNEGSKA (reference sequence). The CDR3 sequence: CSWSRGTYEQYF. The CDR3 DNA follows: TGCAGTTGGAGCCGCGGTACCTACGAGCAGTACTTC.

This clonotype was seen a handful of times. The chain carries TRBV7-8 and TRBJ2-1; a possible D gene is TRBD2 (5 bases). Trimming took off 1 base at V and 0 bases at J, with 16 bases between the two ends. CDR3 length equals 18 residues. The germline gives CDR1 SGHVS, CDR2 FQNEAQ. In DNA form, the CDR3 reads TGTGCCAGCAGCTTAGGCCTTCTTCGAGGGAGCTCCTACAATGAGCAGTTCTTC. Its translation is CASSLGLLRGSSYNEQFF. Complete variable domain (other parts from reference TRBV7-8 and TRBJ2-1): GAGVSQSPRYKVAKRGQDVALRCDPISGHVSLFWYQQALGQGPEFLTYFQNEAQLDKSGLPSDRFFAERPEGSVSTLKIQRTQQEDSAVYLCASSLGLLRGSSYNEQFFGPGTRLTVL.

Many counts were recorded for this clonotype. The DNA of the CDR3 is TGTGCCAGCACTGCGGGGCAGGGCACCGGGGAGCTGTTTTTT. Its translation is CASTAGQGTGELFF. J is TRBJ2-2 and V is TRBV6-2 or TRBV6-3, with D perhaps matching TRBD2 (6 bases). CDR1 is MNHEY and CDR2 is SVGEGT in the germline V gene. The CDR3 sequence is 14 residues long. The germline V and J ends were trimmed by 7 bases and 4 bases, with 13 bases remaining between them.

Many counts were recorded for this clonotype. This chain joins TRBV4-3 and TRBJ2-1; 10 positions agree with TRBD2. Germline V lookup: CDR1 LGHNA, CDR2 YSLEER. CDR3 size: 21 residues. Trimming cost V 3 bases and J 0 bases; bases outside gene matches: 17. The CDR3, as DNA: TGCGCCAGCAGCCATTCTCAAGCGGGAGGGGGTCCCTCGAGCTCCTACAATGAGCAGTTCTTC. Residues: CASSHSQAGGGPSSSYNEQFF.

This clonotype was seen many times. The genes are TRBV7-8 and TRBJ2-7; D unclear. CDR1 and CDR2 from the germline V gene are SGHVS and FQNEAQ. Deletions cut 5 bases from V and 6 bases from J, with 14 bases between. The CDR3 runs to 13 residues. The CDR3 sequence is CASSGSPRGEQYV. The CDR3 nucleotides read TGTGCCAGCAGCGGATCCCCCCGTGGCGAGCAGTACGTC.

The sample holds many counts of this clonotype. The V call is TRBV20-1, the J call TRBJ2-5; D gene ambiguous. The germline V and J ends were trimmed by 6 bases and 5 bases, with 22 bases remaining between them. This CDR3 is 15 amino acids long. The germline CDR1 and CDR2 sequences are DFQATT and SNEGSKA (reference sequence). CDR3 region: CSASPSGRPGETQYF. DNA of the CDR3: TGCAGTGCCAGTCCCTCCGGACGTCCCGGGGAGACCCAGTACTTC.